These 8 T cell receptor beta chains were all obtained from the same sample, sequenced in a study of shared T cell receptors in the human thymus. Profiling relied on immunoSEQ multiplex PCR, and the TCRdb table lists in-frame clones only, not all of them. The sample contains some 700,000 clones, around 89% of which appear only once. The same specimen was also included in a second study, on human thymus T cells.

Sample: thymocytes. The receptor set was obtained from a boy under two years old with a congenital heart defect.

This clone has more than one count but fewer than ten. The chain links TRBV5-1 to TRBJ2-3; maybe TRBD1 (5 bases). This CDR3 spans 15 amino acids. Looked up from germline, CDR1 is SGHRS and CDR2 is YFSETQ. The V end lost 0 bases, the J end lost 2 bases, and 10 bases lay between the germline ends. CDR3 amino acids: CASSLGTHSTDTQYF. CDR3 DNA sequence: TGCGCCAGCAGCTTGGGGACACACTCCACAGATACGCAGTATTTT.

This chain uses TRBV23-1 with TRBJ2-3; tentatively, D is TRBD2 (5 bases). TRBV23-1 counts as an open reading frame of uncertain function. V lost 0 bases to trimming and J lost 0 bases, with 10 bases between them. The CDR3 has 16 residues. The CDR3 is CASSQSRVDSTDTQYF. The CDR3 DNA sequence: TGCGCCAGCAGTCAATCGCGGGTAGATAGCACAGATACGCAGTATTTT.

The chain joins TRBV19 to TRBJ2-1, with TRBD2 identical over 9 bases. The CDR3 covers 14 residues. The trim removed 4 bases at V and 9 bases at J, leaving 7 bases unmatched. Germline CDR1 and CDR2: LNHDA and SQIVND (reference sequence). CDR3 DNA sequence: TGTGCCAGTAGTAGTAGCGGGAGTTATGGTGAGCAGTTCTTC. Amino acids: CASSSSGSYGEQFF.

This chain uses TRBV7-8 with TRBJ1-4; 8 positions agree with TRBD1. There are 18 residues in the CDR3. V shed 0 bases and J 2 bases; nucleotides not matched to a gene: 8. Germline CDR1 SGHVS, CDR2 FQNEAQ. The CDR3 sequence: CASSLAARGRGTNEKLFF. The CDR3 DNA sequence: TGTGCCAGCAGCTTAGCGGCCAGGGGGCGCGGCACTAATGAAAAACTGTTTTTT.

The chain carries TRBV19 and TRBJ1-5; D is undetermined. The ends were cut back, 1 base at V and 4 bases at J, with 11 bases in the middle. The CDR3 spans 15 residues. Germline V lookup: CDR1 LNHDA, CDR2 SQIVND (reference sequence). This CDR3 is CASSIGRRSNQPQHF. In DNA, the CDR3 is TGTGCCAGTAGTATAGGCAGGAGGTCTAATCAGCCCCAGCATTTT. Supplemented by reference TRBV19 and TRBJ1-5, the full variable domain reads DGGITQSPKYLFRKEGQNVTLSCEQNLNHDAMYWYRQDPGQGLRLIYYSQIVNDFQKGDIAEGYSVSREKKESFPLTVTSAQKNPTAFYLCASSIGRRSNQPQHFGDGTRLSIL.

In this sample, this clone turned up once. This chain joins TRBV5-6 and TRBJ2-5; 7 nucleotides agree with TRBD2. The germline CDR1 and CDR2 sequences are SGHDT and YYEEEE. The CDR3 contains 14 residues. V lost 1 base and J lost 11; bases outside the gene matches: 11. The CDR3 DNA is TGTGCCAGCAGCTTGATGGGAGGGCCGGGGGAGCAGTACTTC. It is translated as CASSLMGGPGEQYF.

CDR3 sequence (DNA): TGTGCCACCAGCAAAAGACCGGGTGGGGGGGATGGCTACACCTTC. Translating gives CATSKRPGGGDGYTF. The chain joins TRBV15 to TRBJ1-2; TRBD1 might be the D (5 bases). CDR1 and CDR2 (germline): LNHNV, YYDKDF (reference sequence). With 4 bases removed from V and 6 bases from J, the gap between germline ends came to 18 bases. The CDR3 consists of 15 residues. Full variable domain (outside the CDR3, taken from reference TRBV15 and TRBJ1-2): DAMVIQNPRYQVTQFGKPVTLSCSQTLNHNVMYWYQQKSSQAPKLLFHYYDKDFNNEADTPDNFQSRRPNTSFCFLDIRSPGLGDTAMYLCATSKRPGGGDGYTFGSGTRLTVV.

The chain recombines TRBV7-9 with TRBJ2-7; 8 nucleotides match TRBD1. Trimming at V came to 5 bases and at J to 2 bases, leaving 8 bases not matched to a gene. CDR1 is SEHNR, CDR2 FQNEAQ, per germline (reference sequence). The CDR3 runs 15 residues. This CDR3 is CASSLRQGPAYEQYF. CDR3 DNA sequence: TGTGCCAGCAGCCTACGACAGGGGCCCGCCTACGAGCAGTACTTC.